The sequence of this T cell receptor (beta chain) was determined in a study of immune heterogeneity within non-small cell lung tumors. Template came from bulk tumor genomic DNA, at roughly 580 ng per sample. Multiple widely separated biopsies were taken from each primary tumor at surgery. Those enrolled were patients newly diagnosed with untreated non-small cell lung cancer and undergoing curative surgery. The donors had newly diagnosed non-small cell lung cancer and underwent surgery intended to cure it. Germline V gene sequence: CDR1 SGHVS, CDR2 FQNEAQ. After removal of 5 bases from V and 4 bases from J, the junction contained 12 bases not matched to a gene. The length of the CDR3 is 17 residues. Multiplex PCR employing 32 V and 13 J primers generated amplicons of the TCR beta CDR3. TCRdb reanalysed the multiplex PCR reads using MiXCR and keeps one entry per CDR3 protein. The sample carries some 14,000 distinct CDR3 sequences, over 25% recorded once.

Notes on the study in general: Local tumor mutational burden correlated moderately but significantly with local T-cell clonality (R approximately 0.35). The study found high-frequency T-cell receptor beta clonotypes largely distinct between individual patients. Alongside site-unique high-frequency clones, identical dominant CDR3 beta clonotypes recurred across tumor sites within a patient.

Points on this clonotype: The antigen is unknown.

This chain links TRBV7-8 with TRBJ2-3; 10 bases are a match to TRBD2. Sequenced input: lung tumor tissue. The TCR comes from a middle-aged man with non-small cell lung cancer. CDR3 sequence: CASSRRIAGGTPDTQYF. DNA of the CDR3: TGTGCCAGCAGCCGACGAATAGCGGGAGGTACCCCAGATACGCAGTATTTT.